The T cell receptor (beta chain) under discussion was sequenced for a study of prognosis after radiotherapy for stage I lung cancer. In the study overall: Medically, all non-small cell lung cancer patients were deemed inoperable. Study conclusions and caveats: Among patients who developed distant metastases, Shannon entropy after stereotactic body radiation therapy was lower. Tumor specificity was not determined for the expanded TCR clones.

With two-round multiplex PCR, TCR beta CDR3 sequences were amplified from genomic DNA. Round-one PCR had primers specific to each TRBV and TRBJ gene. The authors ran second-round PCR with universal primers. Using its own MiXCR run on the multiplex PCR reads, TCRdb lists one record per CDR3 protein. Of roughly 30,000 distinct CDR3 sequences in the sample, around 48% are singletons; the top ten hold more than 15%. CDR1 and CDR2 from the germline V gene are MDHEN and SYDVKM. The CDR3 runs to 15 residues. Trimming removed 2 bases from V and 4 bases from J, with 14 bases in between. Comments on this clonotype: As yet, its antigen is unknown.

The chain uses TRBV28 and TRBJ1-1; D not certain. The receptor's source is a donor aged 50 or older with non-small cell lung cancer. The starting material was PBMCs, obtained before or after stereotactic body radiation therapy (not recorded which). As DNA, the CDR3 is TGTGCCAGCAGTTTAGCGGGTGTAAATGGCACTGAAGCTTTCTTT. Its translation is CASSLAGVNGTEAFF.